This T cell receptor (beta chain) was obtained from a study of blood T cell repertoires in COVID-19. Study-wide background: From T cells, B-cell-depleted T cells, or PBMCs came the material, which was cDNA or gDNA.

In germline, CDR1 is GTSNPN, CDR2 SVGIG (reference sequence). The CDR3 is 13 residues long. Trimming removed 0 bases at V and 5 bases at J, with 10 bases between. Methods used by the authors: Amplification with reference gene primers provided the estimates of nucleated cell counts. Sequencing was performed with immunoSEQ multiplex PCR; in TCRdb, only in-frame clones are kept and a portion is missing. Clone size and V and J calls were adopted from that table, with D and trimming inferred from the DNA. The sample lists under 300,000 clones, over 75% seen once, with 2% to 3% in the top ten. This rearrangement joins TRBV30 to TRBJ2-5; D unresolved. The origin of this receptor is a young woman who had recovered from COVID-19. Sequencing was performed on PBMCs or T cells enriched from blood (not recorded which). The DNA for the CDR3 is TGTGCCTGGAGTGTTATTTTCGGGGAGACCCAGTACTTC. It translates to CAWSVIFGETQYF.